The rows below give T cell receptor beta chains drawn from one sample of a study of T-cell reconstitution after alpha-beta-depleted transplantation in children. Via MiXCR, TCRdb re-called the PCR reads, giving one row per CDR3 protein. The profile shows approximately 980,000 distinct CDR3 sequences, roughly 29% of them singletons. The sample was PBMCs, mostly from graft donor cells, taken 360 days after TCRalphabeta/CD19-depleted stem cell transplant. These TCRs come from a boy under two years old who had a stem cell transplant for SCID, so the T cells may come from the graft donor. Each CDR3 is given with its conserved first and last residue. A D gene is named only where the DNA matches it firmly. Clone size is given for some rows only: seen once, a few or many times, or a class if the clone is expanded.

D: TRBD2; V: TRBV6-1; size: NA; J: TRBJ2-2; CDR3: CASSTLAGITNTGELFF
D: NA; V: TRBV11-3; size: NA; J: TRBJ2-7; CDR3: CASSLGGKPSYEQYF
D: TRBD1; V: TRBV20-1; size: NA; J: TRBJ2-2; CDR3: CSVHRGLRTGELFF
D: NA; V: TRBV4-1; size: few; J: TRBJ1-4; CDR3: CASSQWSVGEKLFF
D: TRBD1; V: TRBV13; size: NA; J: TRBJ2-7; CDR3: CASSLVPGQGPYEQYF
D: NA; V: TRBV13; size: NA; J: TRBJ2-2; CDR3: CASSLAPSHTGELFF
D: NA; V: TRBV24-1; size: few; J: TRBJ1-3; CDR3: CATSDFTGSSGNTIYF
D: NA; V: TRBV5-1; size: NA; J: TRBJ2-5; CDR3: CASSLYQGPGETQYF
D: TRBD1; V: TRBV6-2/TRBV6-3; size: few; J: TRBJ2-7; CDR3: CASSYRIQTGILSYEQYF
D: TRBD1; V: TRBV29-1; size: many; J: TRBJ2-3; CDR3: CSVEDSGTDTDTQYF
D: TRBD1; V: TRBV7-9; size: NA; J: TRBJ1-1; CDR3: CASSSGQGSPWDTEAFF
D: TRBD1; V: TRBV4-3; size: NA; J: TRBJ2-7; CDR3: CASSQALRGDSYEQYF
D: NA; V: TRBV12-3/TRBV12-4; size: NA; J: TRBJ2-6; CDR3: CASSFGPGMVGANVLTF
D: NA; V: TRBV6-2/TRBV6-3; size: NA; J: TRBJ2-1; CDR3: CASSYSFFEQFF
D: TRBD1; V: TRBV4-3; size: NA; J: TRBJ2-1; CDR3: CASSLDAGTGVRNEQFF
D: TRBD1; V: TRBV6-1; size: NA; J: TRBJ1-1; CDR3: CASRQGGAFF
D: NA; V: TRBV5-1; size: few; J: TRBJ2-7; CDR3: CASSLEGGAPNEQYF
D: NA; V: TRBV16; size: NA; J: TRBJ2-1; CDR3: CASFDPGQLLIF
D: NA; V: TRBV20-1; size: NA; J: TRBJ2-7; CDR3: CSARELGGTYEQYF
D: TRBD1; V: TRBV6-5; size: few; J: TRBJ2-7; CDR3: CASSYSSGTGTPYEQYF
D: TRBD1; V: TRBV20-1; size: NA; J: TRBJ2-5; CDR3: CSASYRGGTQETQYF
D: TRBD2; V: TRBV5-5; size: few; J: TRBJ2-7; CDR3: CASSPGLAELYEQYF
D: NA; V: TRBV12-5; size: NA; J: TRBJ2-2; CDR3: CASGLVGRTSNTGELFF
D: NA; V: TRBV29-1; size: NA; J: TRBJ1-1; CDR3: CSVEAFSPTEAFF
D: NA; V: TRBV5-6; size: NA; J: TRBJ2-3; CDR3: CASSPWVHTDTQYF
D: TRBD2; V: TRBV9; size: once; J: TRBJ2-3; CDR3: CASSVALTSGVIARDTQYF
D: NA; V: TRBV9; size: NA; J: TRBJ2-1; CDR3: CASSVAPTGRNEQFF
D: NA; V: TRBV20-1; size: few; J: TRBJ2-2; CDR3: CSAFPGPATGELFF
D: NA; V: TRBV27; size: NA; J: TRBJ2-1; CDR3: CASSSPASYNEQFF
D: TRBD1; V: TRBV27; size: few; J: TRBJ2-5; CDR3: CASWTGNLETQYF
D: TRBD2; V: TRBV11-1; size: few; J: TRBJ2-1; CDR3: CASSLAPRGGITYNEQFF
D: TRBD2; V: TRBV6-1; size: NA; J: TRBJ2-5; CDR3: CASSQRGDQETQYF
D: NA; V: TRBV10-3; size: few; J: TRBJ1-1; CDR3: CAISAGSEAFF
D: NA; V: TRBV2; size: few; J: TRBJ2-3; CDR3: CASREDASTDTQYF
D: TRBD2; V: TRBV28; size: few; J: TRBJ2-1; CDR3: CASSFYSGGYNEQFF
D: NA; V: TRBV24-1; size: few; J: TRBJ2-3; CDR3: CATSDFRTSTDTQYF
D: NA; V: TRBV7-6; size: few; J: TRBJ2-2; CDR3: CASSLEWGNGELFF
D: NA; V: TRBV4-2; size: NA; J: TRBJ1-2; CDR3: CASSQSILGYGYTF
D: NA; V: TRBV7-2; size: NA; J: TRBJ2-3; CDR3: CASSLGPQAGDTQYF
D: TRBD2; V: TRBV2; size: NA; J: TRBJ2-1; CDR3: CASSGVASGTPYNEQFF
D: TRBD2; V: TRBV12-3/TRBV12-4; size: few; J: TRBJ2-1; CDR3: CASSGLAGVTYNEQFF
D: NA; V: TRBV20-1; size: few; J: TRBJ2-5; CDR3: CSAWEVRDTQETQYF
D: NA; V: TRBV20-1; size: NA; J: TRBJ1-5; CDR3: CSAGAGYSNQPQHF
D: TRBD2; V: TRBV10-3; size: few; J: TRBJ2-1; CDR3: CAIRLGGGAHEQFF
D: TRBD1; V: TRBV4-2; size: few; J: TRBJ2-4; CDR3: CASSRETGVGNIQYF
D: NA; V: TRBV12-5; size: NA; J: TRBJ2-3; CDR3: CASGLVQTGTYTDTQYF
D: NA; V: TRBV11-2; size: NA; J: TRBJ2-1; CDR3: CASRSQAGYLSYLTYNEQFF
D: TRBD2; V: TRBV11-2; size: NA; J: TRBJ2-1; CDR3: CWHRDTRVWGGGRSSYNEQFF
D: NA; V: TRBV12-3/TRBV12-4; size: few; J: TRBJ1-3; CDR3: CASRLPRLGNTIYF
D: NA; V: TRBV5-5; size: many; J: TRBJ2-5; CDR3: CASKQLQETQYF
D: TRBD2; V: TRBV28; size: many; J: TRBJ2-5; CDR3: CASSFGGGYQETQYF